The clone carrying this T cell receptor beta chain was seen a handful of times. Its matching antigen is unknown. The data are from a study of blood T cells in healthy people across ages. Overall study results and limits: No one knew whether donors had CMV, which possibly confounded expanded clonotype changes. The unsorted PBMCs prevented any conclusive comparison of naive versus antigen-experienced cells.

PCR was performed a second time for about 7 to 12 cycles using a sample-barcoded 5' primer and a J-beta primer mix. TCRdb used MiXCR to reprocess the 5' RACE reads, holding one entry per CDR3 protein. This table has about 580,000 distinct CDR3 sequences, around 48% appearing once. The V and J ends lost 7 bases and 5 bases respectively, with 15 bases between them. Germline CDR1 is LGHDT and CDR2 is YNNKEL (reference sequence). This CDR3 comprises 14 residues. Each individual donor underwent a draw of ten milliliters of peripheral blood. Sequences were obtained from blood. The source of this sequence is a man at least 80 years old in good health. The rearrangement links TRBV3-1 to TRBJ2-1; D is perhaps TRBD2 (5 bases). CDR3 DNA: TGTGCCAGCAACTTCCTAGCCGCTAACAATGAGCAGTTCTTC. Protein: CASNFLAANNEQFF.